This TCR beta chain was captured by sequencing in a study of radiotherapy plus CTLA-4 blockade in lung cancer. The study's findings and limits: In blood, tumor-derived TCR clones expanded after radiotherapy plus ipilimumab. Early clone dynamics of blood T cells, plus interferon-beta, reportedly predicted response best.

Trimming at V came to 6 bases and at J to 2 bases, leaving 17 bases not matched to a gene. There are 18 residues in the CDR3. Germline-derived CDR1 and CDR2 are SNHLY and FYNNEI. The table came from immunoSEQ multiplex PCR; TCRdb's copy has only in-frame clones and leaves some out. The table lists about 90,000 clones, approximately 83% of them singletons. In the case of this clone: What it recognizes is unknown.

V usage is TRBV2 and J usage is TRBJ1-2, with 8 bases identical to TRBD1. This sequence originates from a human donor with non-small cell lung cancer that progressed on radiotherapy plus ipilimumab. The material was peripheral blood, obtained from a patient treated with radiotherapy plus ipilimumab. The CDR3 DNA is TGTGCCAGCAGAAACACAGGGGGGGCGACGGATTCCAACTATGGCTACACCTTC. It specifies CASRNTGGATDSNYGYTF.